This entry concerns a single T cell receptor beta chain. Antigen: not known. The data were taken from a study of shared clonotypes between healthy human individuals. V lost 4 bases and J 6 bases, leaving 7 bases between the germline ends. This CDR3 is built from 12 residues. Germline CDR1 is SNHLY and CDR2 is FYNNEI. Those who donated were healthy HIV-negative adults, with no recent acute infections or vaccinations reported. General study results and limits: Estimated richness was generally greater in naive than memory subsets. An anticipated effect of sequencing depth on clonotype sharing among donors was recognized.

The deep-level immunoSEQ assay was used. Data came from immunoSEQ multiplex PCR; TCRdb stores just in-frame clones and leaves some out. This sample carries some 2,400,000 clones, about 94% of them seen once, and the ten largest clones take 0.13%. The source of this sequence is a man aged 18 to 30 in good health. The V gene is TRBV2, the J gene TRBJ1-5; D call uncertain. Sequenced material: naive CD4+ T cells sorted from blood. Subset described: CD45RA+ positively selected. The CDR3 DNA follows: TGTGCCAGCAGTGGGGTTAGTCAGCCCCAGCATTTT. Translation: CASSGVSQPQHF.